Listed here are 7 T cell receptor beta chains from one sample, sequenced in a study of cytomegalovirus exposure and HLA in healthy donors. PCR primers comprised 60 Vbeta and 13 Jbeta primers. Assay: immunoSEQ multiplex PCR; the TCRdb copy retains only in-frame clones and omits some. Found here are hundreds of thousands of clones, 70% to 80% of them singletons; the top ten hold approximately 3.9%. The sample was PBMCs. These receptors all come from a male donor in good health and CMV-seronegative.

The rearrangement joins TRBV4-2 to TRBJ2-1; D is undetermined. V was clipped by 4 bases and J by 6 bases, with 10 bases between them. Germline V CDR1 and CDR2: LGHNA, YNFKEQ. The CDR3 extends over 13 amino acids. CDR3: CASSLEAPNEQFF. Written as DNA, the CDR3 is TGTGCCAGCAGCCTTGAAGCGCCCAATGAGCAGTTCTTC.

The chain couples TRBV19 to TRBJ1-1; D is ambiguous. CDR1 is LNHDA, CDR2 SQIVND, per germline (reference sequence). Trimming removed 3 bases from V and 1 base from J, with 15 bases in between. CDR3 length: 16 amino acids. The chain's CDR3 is CASSIRRGVTNTEAFF. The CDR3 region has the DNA TGTGCCAGTAGTATCCGTCGCGGGGTGACGAACACTGAAGCTTTCTTT. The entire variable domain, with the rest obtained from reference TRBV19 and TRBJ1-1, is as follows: DGGITQSPKYLFRKEGQNVTLSCEQNLNHDAMYWYRQDPGQGLRLIYYSQIVNDFQKGDIAEGYSVSREKKESFPLTVTSAQKNPTAFYLCASSIRRGVTNTEAFFGQGTRLTVV.

The CDR3 nucleotides are TGTGCCAGCAGCCCCACAGGGGGGTCTGACTATGGCTACACCTTC. Protein sequence: CASSPTGGSDYGYTF. The chain combines TRBV6-6 with TRBJ1-2; 8 nucleotides line up with TRBD1. CDR1 and CDR2 from the germline V gene are MNHNY and SVGAGI (reference sequence). V shed 6 bases, J shed 3 bases, and the junction held 9 bases outside the gene matches. The CDR3 runs 15 residues.

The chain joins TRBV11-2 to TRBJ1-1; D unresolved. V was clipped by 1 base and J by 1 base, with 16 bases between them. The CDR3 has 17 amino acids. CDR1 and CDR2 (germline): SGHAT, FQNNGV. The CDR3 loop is CASSLASWLGGNTEAFF. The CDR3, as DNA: TGTGCCAGCAGCTTAGCTAGCTGGCTCGGCGGGAACACTGAAGCTTTCTTT.

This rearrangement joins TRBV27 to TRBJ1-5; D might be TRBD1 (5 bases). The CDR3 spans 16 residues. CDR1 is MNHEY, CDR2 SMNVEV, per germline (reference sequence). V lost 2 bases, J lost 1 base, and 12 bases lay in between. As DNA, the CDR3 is TGTGCCAGCAGTTTAAAGGCAGGGTACAGCAATCAGCCCCAGCATTTT. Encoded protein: CASSLKAGYSNQPQHF.

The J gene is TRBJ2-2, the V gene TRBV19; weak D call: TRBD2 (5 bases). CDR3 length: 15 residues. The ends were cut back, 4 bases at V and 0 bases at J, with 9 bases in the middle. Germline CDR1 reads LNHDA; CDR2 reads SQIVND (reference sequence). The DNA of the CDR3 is TGTGCCAGTAGTACCGGGAATACGAACACCGGGGAGCTGTTTTTT. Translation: CASSTGNTNTGELFF.

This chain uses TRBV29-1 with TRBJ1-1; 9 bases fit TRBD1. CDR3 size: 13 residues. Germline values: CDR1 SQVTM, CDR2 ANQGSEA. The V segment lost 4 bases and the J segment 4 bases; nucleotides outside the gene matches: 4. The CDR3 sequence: CSVVTGGLTEAFF. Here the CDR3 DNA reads TGCAGCGTTGTGACAGGGGGTCTCACTGAAGCTTTCTTT.